This is a list of T cell receptor beta chains from one sample in a study of regulatory T cells in long-lasting Graves disease. In TCRdb, the multiplex PCR reads were re-called with MiXCR into one record per CDR3 protein. The sample has about 200,000 distinct CDR3 sequences, about 17% seen once. The material sequenced was peripheral blood mononuclear cells (PBMCs), taken at new diagnosis, from a patient treated with antithyroid drugs. The source of these receptors is a female donor with Graves disease. The CDR3 runs from the conserved cysteine through the conserved F or W. The order of the fields is clone size, D gene, V gene, J gene, CDR3 DNA, CDR3 protein. The D gene is left open where the match is weak. Size is omitted from some rows. Given values are once, few, many or a class for expanded clones.

NA	NA	TRBV6-5	TRBJ1-1	TGTGCCAGCAGTTACGGAGGGAGGAAATTGAACACTGAAGCTTTCTTT	CASSYGGRKLNTEAFF
many	TRBD1	TRBV7-2	TRBJ1-2	TGTGCCAGCAGCTTCGGACAGGGGAACTATGGCTACACCTTC	CASSFGQGNYGYTF
many	TRBD1	TRBV30	TRBJ2-1	TGTGCCTGGAGTTTCATGGGACAGTCCTACAATGAGCAGTTCTTC	CAWSFMGQSYNEQFF
many	NA	TRBV7-2	TRBJ2-7	TGTGCCAGCAGCTTAGTCTCGGGACATCCCAACGAGCAGTACTTC	CASSLVSGHPNEQYF
many	NA	TRBV7-2	TRBJ2-1	TGTGCCAGCAGCTTAGCGTGGGGGAATGAGCAGTTCTTC	CASSLAWGNEQFF
many	NA	TRBV6-1	TRBJ2-3	TGTGCCAGCAGTGGATGGACTCTTGAACCCACAGATACGCAGTATTTT	CASSGWTLEPTDTQYF
many	TRBD2	TRBV6-1	TRBJ2-4	TGTGCCAGCAGTGGACTAGCGGGACTAGCCAAAAACATTCAGTACTTC	CASSGLAGLAKNIQYF
many	TRBD1	TRBV7-2	TRBJ1-4	TGTGCCAGCAGCTTAACAGGGGGGAGCGAAAAACTGTTTTTT	CASSLTGGSEKLFF
many	NA	TRBV20-1	TRBJ2-1	TGCAGTGCTAGAGAAAAGTTGCGGGGATTTTACAATGAGCAGTTCTTC	CSAREKLRGFYNEQFF
many	NA	TRBV20-1	TRBJ2-1	TGCAGTGCTAGAGTCCCAGGAGGCGCGCGGGAGCAGTTCTTC	CSARVPGGAREQFF
many	TRBD1	TRBV11-1	TRBJ2-1	TGTGCCAGCAGCCCGGGACAGGGTCACAATGAGCAGTTCTTC	CASSPGQGHNEQFF
many	NA	TRBV13	TRBJ2-1	TGTGCCAGCAGGCAGGGGCTAACTTACAATGAGCAGTTCTTC	CASRQGLTYNEQFF
many	TRBD1	TRBV4-3	TRBJ2-6	TGCGCCAGCAGCCGGGACAGGGGGGGGGCCAACGTCCTGACTTTC	CASSRDRGGANVLTF
many	NA	TRBV4-2	TRBJ2-1	TGTGCCAGCAGCCAAGATTCAGGCAATGAGCAGTTCTTC	CASSQDSGNEQFF
NA	NA	TRBV11-2	TRBJ2-1	TGTGCCAGCAGCTCTGGGGATCCCCGGAGCTCCTACAATGAGCAGTTCTTC	CASSSGDPRSSYNEQFF
many	NA	TRBV18	TRBJ2-3	TGTGCCAGCTCACCACAGTTTATGAGGGAGGGCACAGATACGCAGTATTTT	CASSPQFMREGTDTQYF
many	TRBD1	TRBV3-1	TRBJ1-5	TGTGCCAGCAGCCCAGGGGACAGCTACAATCAGCCCCAGCATTTT	CASSPGDSYNQPQHF
many	TRBD2	TRBV5-6	TRBJ2-3	TGTGCCAGCAGCTTGGTGGCTAGCGGGACGCAGGCAGATACGCAGTATTTT	CASSLVASGTQADTQYF
many	TRBD1	TRBV12-3/TRBV12-4	TRBJ1-6	TGTGCCAGCAGTGCCCTGGGACAGGGACTACCCCTCCACTTT	CASSALGQGLPLHF
many	TRBD1	TRBV28	TRBJ2-2	TGTGCCAGCAGACTCCAGGGGGCGCAGGCCGGGGAGCTGTTTTTT	CASRLQGAQAGELFF
many	NA	TRBV3-1	TRBJ1-3	TGTGCCAGCAGCGCCCTCGAGCACACCATATATTTT	CASSALEHTIYF
many	NA	TRBV3-1	TRBJ1-1	TGTGCCAGCAGCCGAGGGACGGTTGAAGCTTTCTTT	CASSRGTVEAFF